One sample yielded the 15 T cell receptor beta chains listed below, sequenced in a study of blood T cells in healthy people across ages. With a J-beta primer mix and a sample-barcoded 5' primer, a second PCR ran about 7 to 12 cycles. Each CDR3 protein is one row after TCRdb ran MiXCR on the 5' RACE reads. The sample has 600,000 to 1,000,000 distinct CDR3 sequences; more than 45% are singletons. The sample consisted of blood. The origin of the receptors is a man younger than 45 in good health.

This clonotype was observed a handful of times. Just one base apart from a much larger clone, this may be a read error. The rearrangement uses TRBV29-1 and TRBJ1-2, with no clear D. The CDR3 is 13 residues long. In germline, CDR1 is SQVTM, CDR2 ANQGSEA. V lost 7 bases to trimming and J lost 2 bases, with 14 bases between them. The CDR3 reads CSGLGNLNYGYTF. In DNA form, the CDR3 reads TGCAGCGGACTAGGGAACCTAAACTATGGCTACACCTTC.

The CDR3: CASSLSPDMGKFF. The CDR3 DNA is TGTGCCAGCAGCTTATCCCCGGACATGGGAAAGTTCTTC. This chain joins TRBV7-2 and TRBJ2-1; TRBD1 might be the D (5 bases). Germline V gene data show CDR1 as SGHTA and CDR2 as FQGNSA. Trimming removed 2 bases at V and 14 bases at J, with 16 bases between. The CDR3 has 13 amino acids.

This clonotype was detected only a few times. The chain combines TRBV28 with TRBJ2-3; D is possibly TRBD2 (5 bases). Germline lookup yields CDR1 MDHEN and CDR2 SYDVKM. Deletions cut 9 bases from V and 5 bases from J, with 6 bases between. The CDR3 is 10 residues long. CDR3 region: CASAGDTQYF. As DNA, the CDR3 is TGTGCCAGTGCGGGAGATACGCAGTATTTT.

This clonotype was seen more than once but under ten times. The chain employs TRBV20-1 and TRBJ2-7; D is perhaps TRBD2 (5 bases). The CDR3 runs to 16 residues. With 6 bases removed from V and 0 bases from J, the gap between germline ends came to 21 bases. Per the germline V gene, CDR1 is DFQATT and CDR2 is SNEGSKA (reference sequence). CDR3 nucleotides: TGCAGTGCCGGCCAACCCCGGACTGCAAGCTCCTACGAGCAGTACTTC. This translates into CSAGQPRTASSYEQYF.

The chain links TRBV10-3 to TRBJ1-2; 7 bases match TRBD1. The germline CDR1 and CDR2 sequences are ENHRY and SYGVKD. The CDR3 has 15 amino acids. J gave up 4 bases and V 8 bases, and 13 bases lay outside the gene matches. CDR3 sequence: CAIQTGTGAGYGYTF. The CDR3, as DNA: TGTGCCATCCAAACAGGAACAGGGGCGGGCTATGGCTACACCTTC.

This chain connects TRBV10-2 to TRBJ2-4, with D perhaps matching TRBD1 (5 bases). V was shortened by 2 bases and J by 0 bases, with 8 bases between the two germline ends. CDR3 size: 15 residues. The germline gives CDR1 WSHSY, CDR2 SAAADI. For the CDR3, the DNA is TGCGCCAGCAGTGAGCAGGGTCGAGCCAAAAACATTCAGTACTTC. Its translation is CASSEQGRAKNIQYF.

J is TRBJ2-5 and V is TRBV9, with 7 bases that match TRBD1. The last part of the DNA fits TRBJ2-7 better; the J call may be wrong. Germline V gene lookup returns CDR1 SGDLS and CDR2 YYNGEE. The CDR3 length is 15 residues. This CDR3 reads CASSVGTGNRDEQYF. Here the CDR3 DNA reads TGTGCCAGCAGCGTAGGGACAGGTAATCGAGACGAGCAGTACTTC.

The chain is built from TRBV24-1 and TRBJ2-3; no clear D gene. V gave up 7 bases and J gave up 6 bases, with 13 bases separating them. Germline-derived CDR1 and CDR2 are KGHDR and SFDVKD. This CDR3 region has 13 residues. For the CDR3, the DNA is TGTGCCACCAGCGACTCAAATGGGGATACGCAGTATTTT. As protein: CATSDSNGDTQYF.

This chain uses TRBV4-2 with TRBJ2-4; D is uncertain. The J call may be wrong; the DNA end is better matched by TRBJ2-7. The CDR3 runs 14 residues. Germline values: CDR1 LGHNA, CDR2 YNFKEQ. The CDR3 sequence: CASSPRTATYEQYF. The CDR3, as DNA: TGTGCCAGCAGCCCTCGGACGGCGACCTACGAGCAGTACTTC.

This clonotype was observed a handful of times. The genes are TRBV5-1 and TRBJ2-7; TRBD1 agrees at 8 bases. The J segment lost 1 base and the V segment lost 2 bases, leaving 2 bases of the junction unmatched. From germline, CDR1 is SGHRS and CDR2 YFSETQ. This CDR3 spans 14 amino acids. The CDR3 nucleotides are TGCGCCAGCAGCTTTGACAGGGGATCCTACGAGCAGTACTTC. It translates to CASSFDRGSYEQYF.

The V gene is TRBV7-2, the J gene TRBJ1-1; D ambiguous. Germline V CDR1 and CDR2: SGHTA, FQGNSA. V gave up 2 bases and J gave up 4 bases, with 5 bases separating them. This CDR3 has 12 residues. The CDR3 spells CASSLQPTEAFF. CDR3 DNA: TGTGCCAGCAGCTTACAACCCACTGAAGCTTTCTTT.

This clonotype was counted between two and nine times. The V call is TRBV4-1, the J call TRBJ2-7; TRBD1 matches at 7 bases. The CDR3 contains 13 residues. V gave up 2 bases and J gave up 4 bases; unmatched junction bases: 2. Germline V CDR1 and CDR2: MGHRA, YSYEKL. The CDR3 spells CASSQRTGYEQYF. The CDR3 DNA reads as TGCGCCAGCAGCCAAAGGACAGGATACGAGCAGTACTTC.

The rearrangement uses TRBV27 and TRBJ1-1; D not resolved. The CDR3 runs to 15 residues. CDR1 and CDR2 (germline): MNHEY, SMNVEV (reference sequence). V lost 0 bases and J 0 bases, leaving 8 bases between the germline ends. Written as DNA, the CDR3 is TGTGCCAGCAGTTTATCTAAGAACTTGAACACTGAAGCTTTCTTT. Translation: CASSLSKNLNTEAFF.

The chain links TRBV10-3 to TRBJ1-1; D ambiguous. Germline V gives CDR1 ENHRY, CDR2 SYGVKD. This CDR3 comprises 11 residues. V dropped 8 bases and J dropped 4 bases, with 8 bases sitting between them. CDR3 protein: CAIGRGTEAFF. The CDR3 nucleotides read TGTGCCATCGGACGGGGCACTGAAGCTTTCTTT.

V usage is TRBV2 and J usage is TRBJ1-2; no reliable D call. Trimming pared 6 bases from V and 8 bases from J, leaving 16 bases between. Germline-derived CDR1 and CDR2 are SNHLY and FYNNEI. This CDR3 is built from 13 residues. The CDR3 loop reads CASSLSVEEGYTF. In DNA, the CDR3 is TGTGCCAGCAGCCTCTCAGTGGAGGAAGGCTACACCTTC.